The 27 T cell receptor beta chains given below trace back to one sample, sequenced in a study of T cell responses to AZD1222 COVID-19 vaccine. The repertoire was sequenced with immunoSEQ multiplex PCR; TCRdb's copy has only in-frame clones and lacks some. The sample lists around 130,000 clones; 75% to 95% were seen once. The material sequenced was peripheral blood, taken 28 days after the second AZD1222 dose. The receptors derive from an adult who received the AZD1222 COVID-19 vaccine.

The V call is TRBV2, the J call TRBJ1-6; perhaps TRBD1 as D (6 bases). V lost 6 bases and J lost 5, with 8 bases in between. The CDR3 sequence is 13 residues long. The germline CDR1 and CDR2 sequences are SNHLY and FYNNEI. CDR3 amino acids: CASRRTDNSPLHF. CDR3 sequence (DNA): TGTGCCAGCAGAAGGACAGATAATTCACCCCTCCACTTT.

The J gene is TRBJ1-2, the V gene TRBV11-2; unclear D gene. Trimming pared 4 bases from V and 3 bases from J, leaving 15 bases between. Germline loops: CDR1 SGHAT, CDR2 FQNNGV. There are 15 residues in the CDR3. In nucleotides, the CDR3 is TGTGCCAGCAGCTCTCCGGTGGTGATGGACTATGGCTACACCTTC. This sequence encodes CASSSPVVMDYGYTF.

In the case of this clone: Compared with germline, one end of the junction differs, possibly owing to a read error. V usage is TRBV7-9 and J usage is TRBJ2-3; TRBD1 is a possible D gene (6 bases). Germline V gives CDR1 SEHNR, CDR2 FQNEAQ (reference sequence). This CDR3 region has 13 residues. The CDR3: CASTLQGSDTQYF. In DNA form, the CDR3 reads TGTGCCAGCACCTTACAGGGTTCAGATACGCAGTATTTT.

The J gene is TRBJ2-7, the V gene TRBV30; D gene ambiguous. V dropped 0 bases and J dropped 6 bases, with 6 bases sitting between them. This CDR3 has 11 residues. CDR1 GTSNPN and CDR2 SVGIG come from the germline V gene (reference sequence). The CDR3 protein is CAWSVTLEQYF. As DNA, the CDR3 is TGTGCCTGGAGTGTTACACTCGAGCAGTACTTC.

The sample holds one count of this clone. The chain recombines TRBV9 with TRBJ2-2; D remains ambiguous. Germline-derived CDR1 and CDR2 are SGDLS and YYNGEE. The CDR3 length is 15 residues. V lost 0 bases and J lost 5, with 11 bases in between. CDR3 amino acids: CASSVGRRETGELFF. The CDR3 bases are TGTGCCAGCAGCGTAGGGCGGAGAGAGACCGGGGAGCTGTTTTTT.

The chain recombines TRBV19 with TRBJ1-1, with D uncertain. V shed 8 bases and J shed 5 bases, with 12 bases lying between them. The CDR3 has 12 residues. The germline gives CDR1 LNHDA, CDR2 SQIVND (reference sequence). The CDR3 protein is CASRRSGTEAFF. The CDR3, as DNA: TGTGCCAGTCGGAGGTCTGGGACTGAAGCTTTCTTT.

This clone has a single count. The gene calls are TRBV4-3 and TRBJ1-5; D not certain. Trimming took off 1 base at V and 5 bases at J, with 6 bases between the two ends. From germline, CDR1 is LGHNA and CDR2 YSLEER. This CDR3 is built from 13 residues. CDR3 region: CASSQASDQPQHF. The CDR3 region has the DNA TGCGCCAGCAGCCAAGCGTCGGATCAGCCCCAGCATTTT.

This rearrangement joins TRBV12-3 or TRBV12-4 to TRBJ1-1; D unresolved. This CDR3 has 13 amino acids. V lost 3 bases, J lost 7 bases, and 12 bases lay in between. This CDR3 is CASSFIGRGEAFF. CDR3 nucleotides: TGTGCCAGCAGTTTTATAGGCCGGGGTGAAGCTTTCTTT.

V gene TRBV18 combines with J gene TRBJ1-6; tentatively, D is TRBD1 (6 bases). The V gene's germline CDR1 is KGHSH and CDR2 LQKENI. This CDR3 is 18 amino acids long. The V gene lost 3 bases and the J gene lost 10 bases, with 25 bases spanning the gap. The CDR3 is CASSPMVTGPGVSSPLHF. The CDR3 DNA follows: TGTGCCAGCTCACCCATGGTCACAGGGCCAGGGGTGAGCTCACCCCTCCACTTT.

The chain has TRBV2 and TRBJ1-2; 7 bases align to TRBD1. Germline V gene sequence: CDR1 SNHLY, CDR2 FYNNEI. The V segment lost 5 bases and the J segment 6 bases; nucleotides outside the gene matches: 6. This CDR3 has 13 residues. The CDR3 loop is CASSLDREDGYTF. For the CDR3, the DNA is TGTGCCAGCAGTCTCGACAGGGAAGATGGCTACACCTTC.

J is TRBJ1-6 and V is TRBV10-3; D is perhaps TRBD1 (6 bases). With 6 bases removed from V and 5 bases from J, the gap between germline ends came to 17 bases. Germline CDR1 and CDR2: ENHRY and SYGVKD. This CDR3 has 16 amino acids. This CDR3 reads CAIRDSGGINNSPLHF. CDR3 DNA: TGTGCCATCAGGGACAGTGGGGGGATCAATAATTCACCCCTCCACTTT.

The J gene is TRBJ1-2, the V gene TRBV5-5, with D hard to call. V dropped 0 bases and J dropped 4 bases, with 7 bases sitting between them. This CDR3 has 13 residues. From germline, CDR1 is SGHKS and CDR2 YYEKEE (reference sequence). In DNA form, the CDR3 reads TGTGCCAGCAGCTTGGATACGGGCTATGGCTACACCTTC. The encoded protein is CASSLDTGYGYTF.

This clone was found once. The chain couples TRBV5-1 to TRBJ2-7; D is ambiguous. Germline CDR1 is SGHRS and CDR2 is YFSETQ. Trimming left V 0 bases short and J 2 bases short, with 9 bases between. The CDR3 sequence is 14 residues long. CDR3 loop: CASSLEPGPYEQYF. The CDR3 DNA sequence: TGCGCCAGCAGCTTGGAGCCCGGGCCCTACGAGCAGTACTTC.

The CDR3 loop is CASSHYRDREDGYTF. The DNA for the CDR3 is TGCGCCAGCAGCCACTACCGGGACAGGGAGGATGGCTACACCTTC. The V call is TRBV4-1, the J call TRBJ1-2; 9 nucleotides align to TRBD1. This CDR3 spans 15 amino acids. V gave up 3 bases and J gave up 6 bases; unmatched junction bases: 8. Germline V CDR1 and CDR2: MGHRA, YSYEKL.

The genes are TRBV5-5 and TRBJ2-3; 12 bases are a match to TRBD2. The V gene end was trimmed by 4 bases and the J gene end by 5 bases; junction bases not matched to a gene: 5. The length of the CDR3 is 15 residues. Looked up from germline, CDR1 is SGHKS and CDR2 is YYEKEE (reference sequence). CDR3 nucleotides: TGTGCCAGCAGCACTAGCGGGGGGCAGGTAGATACGCAGTATTTT. It translates to CASSTSGGQVDTQYF.

This chain joins TRBV2 and TRBJ1-5, with D unclear. Trimming stripped 9 bases from V and 0 bases from J, with 18 bases between. The CDR3 contains 16 residues. Germline V gene sequence: CDR1 SNHLY, CDR2 FYNNEI. The CDR3, as DNA: TGTGCCAGTTCTTATAGAGCCCCCAGTAGCAATCAGCCCCAGCATTTT. Encoded protein: CASSYRAPSSNQPQHF.

This chain uses TRBV4-1 with TRBJ1-6, with TRBD1 matching 9 bases. Unmatched junction bases numbered 6, after V lost 0 bases and J lost 0 bases. The CDR3 is 19 amino acids. Per the germline V gene, CDR1 is MGHRA and CDR2 is YSYEKL. The CDR3 region is CASSQDTGGLSSYNSPLHF. DNA for the CDR3: TGCGCCAGCAGCCAAGACACAGGGGGCTTGAGCTCCTATAATTCACCCCTCCACTTT.

This clone was counted once. The V gene is TRBV27, the J gene TRBJ1-2; perhaps TRBD1 as D (5 bases). V was pared by 6 bases and J by 8 bases, with 22 bases between. The germline gives CDR1 MNHEY, CDR2 SMNVEV (reference sequence). The CDR3 extends over 15 amino acids. DNA of the CDR3: TGTGCCAGCAGCCGCCCGGGAGCCAGGGCGGGGGGCTACACCTTC. Protein sequence: CASSRPGARAGGYTF.

As DNA, the CDR3 is TGTGCCAGCAGCCCGCGGGACTACAATGAGCAGTTCTTC. It specifies CASSPRDYNEQFF. The V and J genes are TRBV11-3 and TRBJ2-1, with a tentative D call TRBD2 (6 bases). CDR3 length: 13 amino acids. The V gene lost 5 bases and the J gene lost 3 bases, with 8 bases spanning the gap. CDR1 and CDR2 from the germline V gene are SGHNT and YENEEA.

The chain recombines TRBV29-1 with TRBJ1-1; the D is unclear. Per germline, CDR1 SQVTM and CDR2 ANQGSEA. V was shortened by 4 bases and J by 4 bases, with 13 bases between the two germline ends. The CDR3 is 13 amino acids. In DNA form, the CDR3 reads TGCAGCGTTGTGGGCAGTCTGGGCACTGAAGCTTTCTTT. Protein sequence: CSVVGSLGTEAFF.

V and J are TRBV9 and TRBJ2-1, with 9 nucleotides matching TRBD2. The CDR3 has 15 amino acids. V dropped 6 bases and J dropped 0; count of bases not matched to a gene: 4. Germline V gene lookup returns CDR1 SGDLS and CDR2 YYNGEE. The CDR3 here is CASTRSGSSYNEQFF. The CDR3 DNA sequence: TGTGCCAGCACCCGTAGCGGGAGCTCCTACAATGAGCAGTTCTTC.

CDR3 sequence reads: CASSPWTGGGEKLFF. The DNA of the CDR3 is TGTGCCAGTAGCCCCTGGACAGGGGGCGGTGAAAAACTGTTTTTT. The chain joins TRBV19 to TRBJ1-4, with TRBD1 matching 11 bases. This CDR3 is built from 15 residues. Germline CDR1 is LNHDA and CDR2 is SQIVND (reference sequence). With V trimmed by 6 bases and J by 7 bases, 7 bases remained unmatched.

This clone was counted once. The chain joins TRBV7-2 to TRBJ2-7; D gene unclear. The CDR3 length is 12 residues. The V and J ends lost 5 bases and 5 bases respectively, with 10 bases between them. The V gene's germline CDR1 is SGHTA and CDR2 FQGNSA. The CDR3 region has the DNA TGTGCCAGCAGCCCCTTGGGCCACGAGCAGTACTTC. Residues: CASSPLGHEQYF. The full variable domain, its missing parts supplied by reference TRBV7-2 and TRBJ2-7, is GAGVSQSPSNKVTEKGKDVELRCDPISGHTALYWYRQSLGQGLEFLIYFQGNSAPDKSGLPSDRFSAERTGGSVSTLTIQRTQQEDSAVYLCASSPLGHEQYFGPGTRLTVT.

The gene calls are TRBV2 and TRBJ1-5; D ambiguous. Trimming cost V 3 bases and J 0 bases, with 9 bases left between them. The CDR3 sequence is 15 residues long. Germline values: CDR1 SNHLY, CDR2 FYNNEI. In DNA, the CDR3 is TGTGCCAGCAGTGAGCGTCAGAATAGCAATCAGCCCCAGCATTTT. This sequence encodes CASSERQNSNQPQHF. Together with reference TRBV2 and TRBJ1-5, the CDR3 gives the full variable domain: EPEVTQTPSHQVTQMGQEVILRCVPISNHLYFYWYRQILGQKVEFLVSFYNNEISEKSEIFDDQFSVERPDGSNFTLKIRSTKLEDSAMYFCASSERQNSNQPQHFGDGTRLSIL.

The chain carries TRBV4-1 and TRBJ2-1; 10 bases align to TRBD2. Germline values: CDR1 MGHRA, CDR2 YSYEKL. Trimming removed 0 bases from V and 9 bases from J; junction bases left unmatched: 5. The CDR3 runs to 15 residues. The CDR3 loop reads CASSQEWASGSEQFF. The CDR3 nucleotides read TGCGCCAGCAGCCAAGAATGGGCTAGCGGGAGTGAGCAGTTCTTC.

The J gene is TRBJ2-5, the V gene TRBV5-4; 7 bases match TRBD2. V trimming: 4 bases; J trimming: 3 bases; junction bases outside the gene matches: 3. The germline CDR1 and CDR2 sequences are SGHNT and YYREEE (reference sequence). The CDR3 has 13 residues. The CDR3 spells CASSTTSEETQYF. For the CDR3, the DNA is TGTGCCAGCAGCACTACTAGCGAAGAGACCCAGTACTTC.

CDR3 sequence: CASSSDGNYGYTF. CDR3 coding DNA: TGTGCCAGCAGTTCCGACGGAAACTATGGCTACACCTTC. V gene TRBV5-6 combines with J gene TRBJ1-2, with D unclear. Germline V gene data show CDR1 as SGHDT and CDR2 as YYEEEE. The CDR3 runs to 13 residues. V lost 5 bases and J lost 2, with 10 bases in between. Supplemented by reference TRBV5-6 and TRBJ1-2, the full variable domain reads DAGVTQSPTHLIKTRGQQVTLRCSPKSGHDTVSWYQQALGQGPQFIFQYYEEEERQRGNFPDRFSGHQFPNYSSELNVNALLLGDSALYLCASSSDGNYGYTFGSGTRLTVV.